This T cell receptor (beta chain) was found in a study of CD8+ T cells in alopecia areata. From germline, CDR1 is SQVTM and CDR2 ANQGSEA. V lost 4 bases, J lost 0 bases, and 7 bases lay in between. CDR3 size: 13 residues. Extracted from the samples, RNA was reverse transcribed into cDNA to serve as the sequencing template. Profiling relied on immunoSEQ multiplex PCR, and the TCRdb table lists in-frame clones only, not all of them. Here the sample spans 95,000 to 150,000 clones, approximately 60% being singletons. Described treatment: oral pan-JAK inhibitor, 5-10 mg twice daily. The chain links TRBV29-1 to TRBJ2-4; the D is unclear. The source was CD4+ T cells sorted from blood, collected at week 4, from a patient treated with tofacitinib. This TCR derives from a human donor with alopecia areata. The CDR3 here is CSVASQAKNIQYF. CDR3 bases: TGCAGCGTTGCATCGCAAGCCAAAAACATTCAGTACTTC. Filled out from reference TRBV29-1 and TRBJ2-4, the complete variable domain reads SAVISQKPSRDICQRGTSLTIQCQVDSQVTMMFWYRQQPGQSLTLIATANQGSEATYESGFVIDKFPISRPNLTFSTLTVSNMSPEDSSIYLCSVASQAKNIQYFGAGTRLSVL.